Presented here are 13 T cell receptor beta chains from one specimen sequenced in a study of identical twins. In TCRdb, the 5' RACE reads were re-called with MiXCR into one record per CDR3 protein. The sample holds some 1,700,000 distinct CDR3 sequences, roughly 35% seen once. The sample was cord blood. The receptors shown here come from a newborn girl in good health.

The chain combines TRBV6-6 with TRBJ2-5; maybe TRBD1 (6 bases). This CDR3 spans 15 amino acids. CDR1 is MNHNY and CDR2 is SVGAGI in the germline V gene (reference sequence). V dropped 0 bases and J dropped 4 bases, with 12 bases sitting between them. CDR3 nucleotides: TGTGCCAGCAGTTACTCGTGGACAGCCGGAGAGACCCAGTACTTC. This encodes CASSYSWTAGETQYF.

For the CDR3, the DNA is TGCGCCAGCAGCACCTGGGGTGGGGGTATGAACACTGAAGCTTTCTTT. Its protein is CASSTWGGGMNTEAFF. This rearrangement joins TRBV5-1 to TRBJ1-1, with a tentative D call TRBD1 (5 bases). The CDR3 has 16 residues. Germline CDR1 reads SGHRS; CDR2 reads YFSETQ. Trimming shortened V by 4 bases and J by 0 bases, and 16 bases separated the two germline ends.

The table lists this clonotype with a few counts. V usage is TRBV7-2 and J usage is TRBJ2-1; D ambiguous. V was trimmed by 1 base and J by 4 bases, leaving 17 bases between them. In germline, CDR1 is SGHTA, CDR2 FQGNSA. CDR3 length: 17 residues. As DNA, the CDR3 is TGTGCCAGCAGCTTAGGGCTGAAGACTTGGGCTTACAATGAGCAGTTCTTC. It is translated as CASSLGLKTWAYNEQFF.

J is TRBJ2-5 and V is TRBV5-1; 12 bases fit TRBD2. The CDR3 is made up of 18 amino acids. The germline gives CDR1 SGHRS, CDR2 YFSETQ. V shed 0 bases and J 1 base; nucleotides not matched to a gene: 7. CDR3 loop: CASSLGTLLAGGQETQYF. The CDR3, as DNA: TGCGCCAGCAGCTTGGGCACCTTACTAGCGGGAGGCCAAGAGACCCAGTACTTC.

This clonotype was counted only a few times. This chain links TRBV7-9 with TRBJ2-7, with 7 bases identical to TRBD1. The junction had 4 bases not matched to a gene; V was cut back by 0 bases and J by 2 bases. This CDR3 is built from 15 residues. Germline-derived CDR1 and CDR2 are SEHNR and FQNEAQ (reference sequence). In DNA, the CDR3 is TGTGCCAGCAGCTTAGCGACAGGGTCAGCCTACGAGCAGTACTTC. Translated, it gives CASSLATGSAYEQYF.

The chain links TRBV3-1 to TRBJ2-1, with D tentatively TRBD2 (6 bases). The germline V gene has CDR1 LGHDT and CDR2 YNNKEL (reference sequence). This CDR3 has 16 amino acids. Trimming stripped 1 base from V and 2 bases from J, with 12 bases between. CDR3 amino acids: CASSQGSGTPYNEQFF. CDR3 nucleotide sequence: TGTGCCAGCAGCCAAGGATCTGGGACTCCCTACAATGAGCAGTTCTTC.

This clonotype was counted a few times. The rearrangement uses TRBV20-1 and TRBJ2-7; D might be TRBD2 (5 bases). This CDR3 contains 15 residues. Germline CDR1 is DFQATT and CDR2 is SNEGSKA (reference sequence). The V and J ends lost 3 bases and 0 bases respectively, with 15 bases between them. Here the CDR3 DNA reads TGCAGTGCTAGCCAACAGTTTGGGAGCTCCTACGAGCAGTACTTC. It encodes CSASQQFGSSYEQYF.

The chain combines TRBV27 with TRBJ1-5; D is unresolved. Germline V gene data show CDR1 as MNHEY and CDR2 as SMNVEV (reference sequence). The V end was cut by 8 bases, the J end by 6 bases, with 14 bases between. This CDR3 region has 13 residues. CDR3 sequence (DNA): TGTGCCAGCGGGCAGAGGACGCGTCAGCCCCAGCATTTT. Protein product: CASGQRTRQPQHF.

The chain uses TRBV10-3 and TRBJ2-5; TRBD1 aligns across 7 bases. The germline gives CDR1 ENHRY, CDR2 SYGVKD. V lost 4 bases and J lost 3; bases outside the gene matches: 5. The length of the CDR3 is 14 residues. The CDR3 bases are TGTGCCATCAGTGGAATGGGACAGAAAGAGACCCAGTACTTC. Its protein product is CAISGMGQKETQYF.

This clonotype was seen more than once but under ten times. The J gene is TRBJ2-1, the V gene TRBV28, with 14 bases that match TRBD2. Trimming took 4 bases from V and 7 from J; bases not matched to a gene: 6. CDR1 MDHEN and CDR2 SYDVKM come from the germline V gene. The CDR3 loop spans 16 amino acids. The CDR3 sequence: CASSSPGLAGANEQFF. CDR3 coding DNA: TGTGCCAGCAGTTCGCCGGGACTAGCGGGGGCTAATGAGCAGTTCTTC. The full variable domain, with the rest looked up from reference TRBV28 and TRBJ2-1, is DVKVTQSSRYLVKRTGEKVFLECVQDMDHENMFWYRQDPGLGLRLIYFSYDVKMKEKGDIPEGYSVSREKKERFSLILESASTNQTSMYLCASSSPGLAGANEQFFGPGTRLTVL.

This clonotype was recorded a few times. This sequence joins TRBV28 and TRBJ2-7; 8 bases map to TRBD2. Germline V CDR1 and CDR2: MDHEN, SYDVKM. J was trimmed by 2 bases and V by 1 base; bases with no gene match: 7. The CDR3 loop spans 16 amino acids. The CDR3 DNA is TGTGCCAGCAGTTTATCAGGTACTAGCGGTGCCTACGAGCAGTACTTC. Its protein is CASSLSGTSGAYEQYF.

The chain has TRBV4-1 and TRBJ1-6; maybe TRBD1 (5 bases). Trimming took off 1 base at V and 10 bases at J, with 17 bases between the two ends. The CDR3 runs 16 residues. CDR1 is MGHRA, CDR2 YSYEKL, per germline. The CDR3 is CASSQGGGRVGSPLHF. The DNA for the CDR3 is TGCGCCAGCAGCCAAGGGGGCGGCAGGGTGGGGTCACCCCTCCACTTT.

The chain has TRBV7-2 and TRBJ2-1, with unresolved D. Germline V CDR1 and CDR2: SGHTA, FQGNSA. The CDR3 is 14 residues long. Trimming took 8 bases from V and 0 from J, leaving 11 bases between them. CDR3 bases: TGTGCCAGCGGGTGGGCGAGCTCCTACAATGAGCAGTTCTTC. Amino acid sequence: CASGWASSYNEQFF.